This entry lists 24 T cell receptor beta chains sequenced from one sample in a study of blood T cell repertoires in COVID-19. Sequenced by immunoSEQ multiplex PCR; TCRdb stores in-frame clones only, minus some. The data hold roughly 140,000 clones, with 65% to 90% observed a single time. The material sequenced was peripheral blood. The receptor source for this set is a man aged 60 to 69 with active or convalescent COVID-19.

This clone was recorded a few times. For the CDR3, the DNA is TGTGCCAGCAGCTCCAGGGGTGTAAGTTCACCCCTCCACTTT. Residues: CASSSRGVSSPLHF. The chain links TRBV11-3 to TRBJ1-6; D possibly corresponds to TRBD1 (6 bases). CDR3 length: 14 amino acids. Germline CDR1 and CDR2: SGHNT and YENEEA. V was shortened by 4 bases and J by 9 bases, with 13 bases between the two germline ends.

V gene TRBV19 combines with J gene TRBJ1-3; D call uncertain. Trimming took 6 bases from V and 8 from J, leaving 14 bases between them. This CDR3 contains 13 residues. CDR1 and CDR2 from the germline V gene are LNHDA and SQIVND (reference sequence). As DNA, the CDR3 is TGTGCCAGTAGGCTGACCGAAGAGGACACCATATATTTT. It yields the protein CASRLTEEDTIYF.

This sequence joins TRBV7-2 and TRBJ1-1, with D tentatively TRBD1 (6 bases). The CDR3 contains 17 residues. Germline V CDR1 and CDR2: SGHTA, FQGNSA. Trimming removed 2 bases at V and 1 base at J, with 17 bases between. CDR3 loop: CASSLHPGVFTNTEAFF. CDR3 DNA sequence: TGTGCCAGCAGCTTACATCCAGGGGTCTTCACGAACACTGAAGCTTTCTTT.

The CDR3 protein is CASSPTATEAFF. The CDR3 coding sequence is TGTGCCAGCAGCCCAACAGCCACTGAAGCTTTCTTT. The chain joins TRBV7-6 to TRBJ1-1; no firm D call. CDR1 is SGHVS, CDR2 FNYEAQ, per germline. The V gene lost 5 bases and the J gene lost 4 bases, with 8 bases spanning the gap. This CDR3 is built from 12 residues.

The gene calls are TRBV7-9 and TRBJ1-4, with unresolved D. This CDR3 is built from 15 residues. Germline-derived CDR1 and CDR2 are SEHNR and FQNEAQ (reference sequence). With 5 bases removed from V and 0 bases from J, the gap between germline ends came to 10 bases. The CDR3 DNA follows: TGTGCCAGCAGCCCCCTGACTGCAACTAATGAAAAACTGTTTTTT. Translation gives CASSPLTATNEKLFF. The variable domain in full, completed from reference TRBV7-9 and TRBJ1-4, reads DTGVSQNPRHKITKRGQNVTFRCDPISEHNRLYWYRQTLGQGPEFLTYFQNEAQLEKSRLLSDRFSAERPKGSFSTLEIQRTEQGDSAMYLCASSPLTATNEKLFFGSGTQLSVL.

J is TRBJ2-7 and V is TRBV2; no reliable D call. Trimming took 6 bases from V and 0 from J, leaving 12 bases between them. The V gene's germline CDR1 is SNHLY and CDR2 FYNNEI. This CDR3 comprises 14 residues. Here the CDR3 DNA reads TGTGCCAGCAGGGAAACAGAGAGCTCCTACGAGCAGTACTTC. It translates to CASRETESSYEQYF.

The gene calls are TRBV15 and TRBJ1-5; no clear D gene. The CDR3 is 16 amino acids. Germline assignment: CDR1 LNHNV and CDR2 YYDKDF (reference sequence). V was pared by 5 bases and J by 0 bases, with 14 bases between. The CDR3 sequence is CATSRPRGSSNQPQHF. In nucleotides, the CDR3 is TGTGCCACCAGCCGCCCAAGAGGTTCTAGCAATCAGCCCCAGCATTTT.

The chain recombines TRBV7-9 with TRBJ2-1; 7 bases are shared with TRBD2. Germline V CDR1 and CDR2: SEHNR, FQNEAQ (reference sequence). The junction had 3 bases not matched to a gene; V was cut back by 4 bases and J by 0 bases. The CDR3 has 15 residues. Here the CDR3 reads CASSSLADSYNEQFF. The CDR3 nucleotides read TGTGCCAGCAGCTCCCTAGCGGACTCCTACAATGAGCAGTTCTTC.

This clone was seen only a few times. V is TRBV6-2 or TRBV6-3 and J is TRBJ2-6, with D maybe TRBD1 (5 bases). The CDR3 loop spans 15 amino acids. V was clipped by 4 bases and J by 0 bases, with 7 bases between them. Germline V gene data show CDR1 as MNHEY and CDR2 as SVGEGT. CDR3 protein: CASSSGNSGANVLTF. DNA of the CDR3: TGTGCCAGCAGTTCAGGGAACTCTGGGGCCAACGTCCTGACTTTC.

V gene TRBV14 combines with J gene TRBJ1-1; TRBD1 might be the D (5 bases). Germline V gene data show CDR1 as SGHDN and CDR2 as FVKESK. V gave up 1 base and J gave up 10 bases, with 13 bases separating them. The CDR3 has 13 amino acids. Written as DNA, the CDR3 is TGTGCCAGCAGCCAAGTGGAGGGGCTCGGAGCTTTCTTT. Its translation: CASSQVEGLGAFF.

V usage is TRBV7-2 and J usage is TRBJ2-6; the match to TRBD2 covers 9 bases. The CDR3 consists of 17 residues. Trimming took 4 bases from V and 3 from J; bases not matched to a gene: 7. The germline V gene encodes CDR1 SGHTA and CDR2 FQGNSA. The CDR3 nucleotides read TGTGCCAGCAGCTCAGCGGGGGGAAAGGTTGGGGCCAACGTCCTGACTTTC. This encodes CASSSAGGKVGANVLTF.

This clone came up once. The chain links TRBV6-2 or TRBV6-3 to TRBJ1-5; D possibly corresponds to TRBD1 (6 bases). CDR3 size: 16 residues. CDR1 MNHEY and CDR2 SVGEGT come from the germline V gene. The V gene lost 6 bases and the J gene lost 0 bases, with 15 bases spanning the gap. Here the CDR3 reads CASSDWTDYSNQPQHF. CDR3 nucleotides: TGTGCCAGCAGCGACTGGACAGACTATAGCAATCAGCCCCAGCATTTT.

The chain couples TRBV20-1 to TRBJ2-3, with 10 bases aligning to TRBD2. CDR3 size: 16 residues. CDR1 and CDR2 (germline): DFQATT, SNEGSKA (reference sequence). Trimming took 3 bases from V and 6 from J; bases not matched to a gene: 12. CDR3 coding DNA: TGCAGTGCTAGTAAGGCTAGCGGGGGCTGGAGCGATACGCAGTATTTT. Translated, it gives CSASKASGGWSDTQYF.

V gene TRBV18 combines with J gene TRBJ2-1; tentatively, D is TRBD2 (6 bases). Germline V gene lookup returns CDR1 KGHSH and CDR2 LQKENI. V lost 2 bases and J 0 bases, leaving 11 bases between the germline ends. The CDR3 loop spans 16 amino acids. CDR3 bases: TGTGCCAGCTCACCAAGTTACGGGAGCTCCTACAATGAGCAGTTCTTC. Translating gives CASSPSYGSSYNEQFF.

The J gene is TRBJ1-1, the V gene TRBV19, with 9 nucleotides matching TRBD1. This CDR3 spans 12 amino acids. V dropped 6 bases and J dropped 8; count of bases not matched to a gene: 4. Looked up from germline, CDR1 is LNHDA and CDR2 is SQIVND (reference sequence). The CDR3 DNA reads as TGTGCCAGTAGCGTGGACAGGGGCGAAGCTTTCTTT. It encodes CASSVDRGEAFF.

J is TRBJ1-5 and V is TRBV6-2 or TRBV6-3, with TRBD1 as a possible D gene (5 bases). The V gene's germline CDR1 is MNHEY and CDR2 SVGEGT. The length of the CDR3 is 18 residues. Trimming removed 2 bases at V and 3 bases at J, with 20 bases between. CDR3 in amino acids: CASSYPAAGSLINQPQHF. The CDR3 coding sequence is TGTGCCAGCAGTTACCCGGCCGCAGGGTCTTTGATCAATCAGCCCCAGCATTTT.

J is TRBJ1-1 and V is TRBV27, with TRBD1 matching over 9 bases. The J segment lost 6 bases and the V segment lost 6 bases, leaving 5 bases of the junction unmatched. This CDR3 region has 13 residues. CDR1 is MNHEY and CDR2 is SMNVEV in the germline V gene (reference sequence). The CDR3 sequence is CASSLQGAPEAFF. In DNA, the CDR3 is TGTGCCAGCAGCCTACAGGGGGCACCTGAAGCTTTCTTT.

The J gene is TRBJ1-2, the V gene TRBV12-3 or TRBV12-4; 8 bases fit TRBD1. With V trimmed by 6 bases and J by 6 bases, 6 bases remained unmatched. There are 13 residues in the CDR3. The CDR3 nucleotides read TGTGCCAGCAGGCAACAGGGGGAGGATGGCTACACCTTC. This translates into CASRQQGEDGYTF.

The V gene is TRBV15, the J gene TRBJ2-5, with 10 nucleotides matching TRBD2. The CDR3 extends over 16 amino acids. Unmatched junction bases numbered 6, after V lost 1 base and J lost 4 bases. CDR1 is LNHNV and CDR2 is YYDKDF in the germline V gene (reference sequence). CDR3 sequence (DNA): TGTGCCACCAGCAGAGGTCCAGCGGGGGGGCGAGAGACCCAGTACTTC. It is translated as CATSRGPAGGRETQYF.

The gene calls are TRBV30 and TRBJ1-3; tentatively, D is TRBD1 (5 bases). Germline-derived CDR1 and CDR2 are GTSNPN and SVGIG (reference sequence). The CDR3 is made up of 15 amino acids. The V gene lost 4 bases and the J gene lost 0 bases, with 13 bases spanning the gap. In nucleotides, the CDR3 is TGTGCCTGGAACCCAAAGGGGTTCTCTGGAAACACCATATATTTT. Protein sequence: CAWNPKGFSGNTIYF.

This chain connects TRBV30 to TRBJ2-6; 8 positions match TRBD1. Trimming removed 5 bases from V and 0 bases from J; junction bases left unmatched: 9. Germline CDR1 reads GTSNPN; CDR2 reads SVGIG (reference sequence). The CDR3 extends over 17 amino acids. Here the CDR3 DNA reads TGTGCCTGGTCCCGGACAGGGATAACCTCTGGGGCCAACGTCCTGACTTTC. Residues: CAWSRTGITSGANVLTF.

Here the CDR3 DNA reads TGTGCCAGCAGAGCAAGCTTTAGGGGGAACACTGAAGCTTTCTTT. Its translation: CASRASFRGNTEAFF. The chain has TRBV6-4 and TRBJ1-1; perhaps TRBD1 as D (5 bases). This CDR3 is built from 15 residues. Trimming removed 6 bases at V and 1 base at J, with 15 bases between. The V gene's germline CDR1 is MRHNA and CDR2 SNTAGT.

This clone was recorded only once. V usage is TRBV4-3 and J usage is TRBJ2-7; 11 nucleotides agree with TRBD2. In germline, CDR1 is LGHNA, CDR2 YSLEER. The CDR3 loop spans 17 amino acids. With 0 bases clipped from V and 3 bases from J, the junction kept 7 bases outside the gene matches. The CDR3 reads CASSQELDSGGGYEQYF. The CDR3 nucleotides read TGCGCCAGCAGCCAAGAACTGGATAGCGGGGGGGGCTACGAGCAGTACTTC.

The table lists this clone with a few counts. This chain links TRBV7-2 with TRBJ1-4, with 7 nucleotides matching TRBD1. This CDR3 has 13 residues. Germline trimming cut 7 bases from V and 7 bases from J; bases unmatched to any gene: 6. Germline CDR1 is SGHTA and CDR2 is FQGNSA. The CDR3, as DNA: TGTGCCAGCAACCTCTACAGGGGTGAAAAACTGTTTTTT. This codes for CASNLYRGEKLFF.